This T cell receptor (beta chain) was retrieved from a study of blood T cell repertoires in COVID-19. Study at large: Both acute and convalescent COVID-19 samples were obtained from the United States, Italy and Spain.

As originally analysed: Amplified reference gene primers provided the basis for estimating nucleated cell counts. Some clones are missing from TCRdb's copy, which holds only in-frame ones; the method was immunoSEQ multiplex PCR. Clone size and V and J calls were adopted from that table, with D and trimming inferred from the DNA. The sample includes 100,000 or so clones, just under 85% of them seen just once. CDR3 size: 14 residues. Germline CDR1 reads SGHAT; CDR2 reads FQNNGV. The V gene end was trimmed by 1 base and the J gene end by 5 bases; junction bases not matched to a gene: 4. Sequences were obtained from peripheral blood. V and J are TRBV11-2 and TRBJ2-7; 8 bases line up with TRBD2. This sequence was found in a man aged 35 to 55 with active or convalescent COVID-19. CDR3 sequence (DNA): TGTGCCAGCAGCTTAGTAGCGGGGAGCAACGAGCAGTACTTC. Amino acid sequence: CASSLVAGSNEQYF. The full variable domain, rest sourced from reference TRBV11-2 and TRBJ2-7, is EAGVAQSPRYKIIEKRQSVAFWCNPISGHATLYWYQQILGQGPKLLIQFQNNGVVDDSQLPKDRFSAERLKGVDSTLKIQPAKLEDSAVYLCASSLVAGSNEQYFGPGTRLTVT.